The subject of this entry is one T cell receptor (beta chain). The V end was cut by 8 bases, the J end by 7 bases, with 15 bases between. Germline CDR1 MNHNS, CDR2 SASEGT. The CDR3 spans 13 residues. Arm-PCR of CDR3 regions and iRepertoire HTBI primers were the basis on which TCR beta libraries were built. TCRdb reprocessed the multiplex PCR reads via MiXCR and lists one record per CDR3 protein. The profile shows some 340,000 distinct CDR3 sequences, roughly 24% of them singletons. The time point: persistent/refractory GD, antithyroid drugs over 5 years with positive TRAb. RNA from PBMCs was the source of the TCR library. Patients with Graves' disease were diagnosed by American Thyroid Association guidelines. The data belong to a study of regulatory T cells in long-lasting Graves disease. Study in general: A definition of persistent Graves' disease required over 5 years of antithyroid drugs plus positive TSH receptor antibodies.

The receptor's source is a woman aged 40 to 49 with Graves disease. The chain has TRBV6-1 and TRBJ1-5; D is unclear. Sample: peripheral blood mononuclear cells (PBMCs), taken when the disease was refractory, from a patient treated with antithyroid drugs. CDR3 nucleotide sequence: TGTGCCAGCCTTGAGCTAGCGGAACAGCCCCAGCATTTT. Translating it yields CASLELAEQPQHF.